This TCR beta chain was profiled in a study of response to subunit inactivated influenza vaccine. Germline assignment: CDR1 LNHNV and CDR2 YYDKDF (reference sequence). The CDR3 is made up of 16 amino acids. V lost 2 bases and J lost 5; bases outside the gene matches: 8. With regard to this clonotype: Antigen specificity is unknown.

Study outcomes and limitations: The authors proposed limited new T cell recruitment per seasonal influenza vaccination.

TCRdb re-derived calls from the RT-PCR reads in MiXCR, one entry per CDR3 protein. The sample records 600,000 to 850,000 distinct CDR3 sequences, 13% to 15% being singletons. The specimen was PBMCs from blood, collected approximately 15 days before vaccination. The chain carries TRBV15 and TRBJ2-3; 9 nucleotides match TRBD1. This clonotype was sampled from a man aged 45-60 years who received an inactivated influenza vaccine. DNA for the CDR3: TGTGCCACCAGCAGATCTACAGGGGGCGAGGGAGATACGCAGTATTTT. This codes for CATSRSTGGEGDTQYF.